This is a list of T cell receptor beta chains from one sample in a study of Ad26.COV2.S vaccination and SARS-CoV-2 variants. Repertoires were generated with immunoSEQ multiplex PCR, while TCRdb's copy carries only in-frame clones and drops some. The data hold around 300,000 clones, with 88% observed a single time. The sequencing used peripheral blood, collected in a trial of Ad26.COV2.S vaccine versus placebo. Source of these receptors: a person aged 18-60 years who received the Ad26.COV2.S COVID-19 vaccine or a placebo. The CDR3 runs from the conserved cysteine through the conserved F or W. The D gene is left open where the match is weak. The listing skips clone size in some rows; elsewhere it reads once, few, many or a size class.

d_call	clone_size	v_call	j_call	cdr3_nt	cdr3_aa
.	.	TRBV4-3	TRBJ2-7	TGCGCCAGCAGCCAAAGCGGGACAGCGGCCTACGAGCAGTACTTC	CASSQSGTAAYEQYF
.	.	TRBV10-3	TRBJ1-1	TGTGCCATCAGTGAGTCTGACCGGGGCACTGAAGCTTTCTTT	CAISESDRGTEAFF
TRBD1	few	TRBV19	TRBJ2-5	TGTGCCAGTAAATCCCCGGGACAGCGGGAGACCCAGTACTTC	CASKSPGQRETQYF
TRBD1	.	TRBV5-1	TRBJ2-6	TGCGCCAGCAGCACAGACAGGGGATACTCTGGGGCCAACGTCCTGACTTTC	CASSTDRGYSGANVLTF
.	.	TRBV7-3	TRBJ2-2	TGTGCCAGCAGCTTAATCACCGGGGAGCTGTTTTTT	CASSLITGELFF
.	.	TRBV15	TRBJ2-2	TGTGCCACCAGCAGAGATACAGGTACCGGGGAGCTGTTTTTT	CATSRDTGTGELFF
TRBD1	.	TRBV30	TRBJ1-2	TGTGCCTGGAGGGGACAGACCTATGGCTACACCTTC	CAWRGQTYGYTF
.	.	TRBV9	TRBJ2-7	TGTGCCAGCAGCGGAGGACTCCTATACGAGCAGTACTTC	CASSGGLLYEQYF
.	.	TRBV7-2	TRBJ1-3	TGTGCCAGCAGCCACCGGGCGGGAAATGGAAACACCATATATTTT	CASSHRAGNGNTIYF
.	.	TRBV7-9	TRBJ1-4	TGTGCCAGCAGCCCCCAGGGTTTATCGGGTGAAAAACTGTTTTTT	CASSPQGLSGEKLFF
TRBD2	.	TRBV25-1	TRBJ2-3	TGTGCCAGCAGTGACGCACTAGCGGTCCGCACAGATACGCAGTATTTT	CASSDALAVRTDTQYF
TRBD1	once	TRBV6-5	TRBJ2-7	TGTGCCAGCAGTTACTCCGACAGGGCCTGGTACTTC	CASSYSDRAWYF
.	few	TRBV4-3	TRBJ1-1	TGCGCCAGCAAGGACCTATCTCGGACCACTGAAGCTTTCTTT	CASKDLSRTTEAFF
.	.	TRBV5-4	TRBJ1-1	TGTGCCAGCCAGCCCCAGGGGCTGGACACTGAAGCTTTCTTT	CASQPQGLDTEAFF
.	.	TRBV10-3	TRBJ1-6	TGTGCCATCAGTGGAGGGGGGCAGAATTCACCCCTCCACTTT	CAISGGGQNSPLHF
TRBD1	.	TRBV6-1	TRBJ2-7	TGTGCCAGCAGTGGCTTTAATGGACAGGGGACCTACGAGCAGTACTTC	CASSGFNGQGTYEQYF
TRBD2	.	TRBV28	TRBJ2-7	TGTGCCAGCAGCCTTAGGCGGGGGGCCTACGAGCAGTACTTC	CASSLRRGAYEQYF
.	.	TRBV14	TRBJ2-2	TGTGCCAGCAGCTTTCGACAGCAGACACCCGGGGAGCTGTTTTTT	CASSFRQQTPGELFF
TRBD2	.	TRBV5-6	TRBJ2-2	TGTGCCAGCAGCTTGTTGAAAAGGGGAGGGACCGGGGAGCTGTTTTTT	CASSLLKRGGTGELFF
.	.	TRBV2	TRBJ1-1	TGTGCCAGCAGTGGGGCAGGGACGGACACTGAAGCTTTCTTT	CASSGAGTDTEAFF
.	.	TRBV30	TRBJ1-1	TGTGCCTGGAGTCGTGAAACTGAAGCTTTCTTT	CAWSRETEAFF
.	.	TRBV5-1	TRBJ2-1	TGCGCCAGCAGGGAACCGGGAACCAACAATGAGCAGTTCTTC	CASREPGTNNEQFF
TRBD1	.	TRBV7-2	TRBJ2-7	TGTGCCAGCAGCCCCCGGGACAGGGTCTTTCACTTC	CASSPRDRVFHF
TRBD1	.	TRBV12-3/TRBV12-4	TRBJ2-2	TGTGCCAGCAGCAAAGGGGGCCCCGGGGAGCTGTTTTTT	CASSKGGPGELFF
TRBD1	.	TRBV9	TRBJ2-5	TGTGCCAGCAGCACCTCGACAGGGCGCCAAGAGACCCAGTACTTC	CASSTSTGRQETQYF
.	.	TRBV6-2/TRBV6-3	TRBJ2-7	TGTGCCAGCAGTTCAGATAATCACTACGAGCAGTACTTC	CASSSDNHYEQYF